This T cell receptor beta chain was obtained from a study of T cells in Graves' hyperthyroidism and ophthalmopathy. Broader study findings: Most thyroid clonotypes with frequency above 0.001 were detected in blood.

The TCR beta CDR3 regions underwent amplification using RNA transcripts as the source. The TCR CDR3 first-round RT-PCR relied on the HTBI primer set. TCRdb reanalysed the multiplex PCR reads using MiXCR and keeps one entry per CDR3 protein. The sample lists around 600,000 distinct CDR3 sequences, 15% to 19% seen once, with 6.5% to 8% in the top ten. For Graves' hyperthyroidism to be stable, ophthalmopathy could not progress within 18 months. Source material for PBMCs was 9 to 10 ml fresh peripheral blood. There are a few counts of this clonotype. Its target is unknown. This CDR3 region has 15 residues. From germline, CDR1 is SGHDT and CDR2 YYEEEE. V lost 0 bases to trimming and J lost 1 base, with 10 bases between them.

The source is a woman aged 30 to 39 with Graves' hyperthyroidism. The chain employs TRBV5-6 and TRBJ1-1; D unclear. The specimen sequenced was blood. The CDR3 spells CASSLEMLGNTEAFF. The CDR3 bases are TGTGCCAGCAGCTTGGAGATGTTGGGGAACACTGAAGCTTTCTTT.